This entry is about one T cell receptor (beta chain). The target of this receptor is not known. Base-call qualities are not available, and no considerably larger clone is one nucleotide away. Interpreted using the paper, the time point label stands for: pretreatment peripheral blood. A cohort of about 30 patients with locally advanced or metastatic urothelial carcinoma, treated at Memorial Sloan Kettering on a trial protocol, was included. Peripheral blood mononuclear cells were collected pretreatment and during treatment, with between 1 and 8 total time points obtained per patient. The Qiagen DNeasy Blood extraction kit was used to purify genomic DNA from total PBMCs and tumor samples. PBMCs were collected pretreatment and during treatment, and were isolated and stored as previously described. This sample was included in a study of PD-L1 blockade in urothelial cancer (dated by TCRdb to the late 2010s). With respect to the entire study: Every patient began therapy at some point between 2013 and 2015 and was given atezolizumab 1,200 mg intravenously every 3 weeks. About 85% of the roughly 29 patients were identified as males with urothelial cancer of bladder origin, and a prior smoking history was reported by 18 of 29 patients. An ECOG performance status of 0 or 1 was recorded for the patients, and 0 to 3 prior chemotherapy regimens had been received by the patients. Blood samples were analyzed at 3 weeks after treatment start (second dose) and at 6 weeks after treatment start. Blood samples yielded a median of around 150,000 T cells and approximately 83,000 unique TCRs, with median clonality roughly 0.082. An exploratory multi-omic analysis was conducted of the somatic, immune and clinical correlates of response to PD-L1 blockade with atezolizumab in urothelial cancer. Pretreatment tumor samples and matched peripheral blood, collected serially before and after atezolizumab treatment, underwent TCR sequencing. Progression-free survival longer than 6 months counted as durable clinical benefit, and TCR features were additionally tested against both progression-free and overall survival. In the same patients, whole exome sequencing and RNA sequencing of pretreatment tumors were performed in addition to TCR sequencing. Several patients achieved durable clinical benefit and 20 did not. Pretreatment blood TCR-seq was available for twenty-nine patients, at least one posttreatment blood collection was obtained for about 25 patients, and tumor TCR-seq was available for about 25 patients.

Synthetic TCR analog templates were spiked into each PCR to estimate absolute template abundance from read counts. Using the immunoSEQ assay, TCRbeta CDR3 regions were amplified from genomic DNA with bias-controlled V and J gene primers. Sequencing of rearranged TCRbeta segments was done at approximately 20X coverage. In the paper's pipeline: Clustering was used to correct sequencing errors, and CDR3s were annotated against IMGT to assign V, D and J genes. Out-of-frame and stop-codon sequences were excluded, and only productive TCRbeta rearrangements were used in downstream analyses. Clonality was calculated as one minus the Shannon entropy normalized by the log of the number of unique productive sequences. Clones differing between time points or between blood and tumor were identified by Fisher's exact test with Benjamini-Hochberg correction at adjusted p below 0.01. What TCRdb holds here is the immuneACCESS table cut down to in-frame rearrangements. Part of the clones is not present; checked against another copy, under half of the missing clones reflect an unresolved V gene, and the others are unexplained. That table furnishes V, J and clone size, whereas the DNA furnished D and trimming. For this sample there are roughly 100,000 clones; 80% to 90% appear just once. The ten largest make up over 0.95% of the sample.

Results and caveats for the whole study, not just this receptor: Small sample size (n of about 29) and many exploratory analyses mean the results are intended to be hypothesis-generating. Improved progression-free and overall survival was found to be associated with pretreatment peripheral blood TCR clonality below the median. At 3 weeks after the start of treatment, tumor-associated TCR clones in peripheral blood had expanded more in patients with durable benefit (n ≈ 20, p = 0.022).

This receptor was taken from a woman at least 80 years old with urothelial cancer. Sequenced here: PBMCs, sampled around atezolizumab (anti-PD-L1) treatment.

Read as DNA, the sequence is TGTGCCAGCAGTTACTCAACGGCAGGTGAAAAACTGTTTTTT. This sequence encodes CASSYSTAGEKLFF. The V and J genes are TRBV6-6 and TRBJ1-4, with no confident D gene call. Measured from the cysteine to the phenylalanine, the CDR3 is 14 residues long. Only CDR3 DNA remains: 42 bases, in frame from the first base. V is shortened by 0 bases, J by 7 bases, and the region joining them spans 9 bases. The germline V gene (reference sequence) yields MNHNY for CDR1 and SVGAGI for CDR2.